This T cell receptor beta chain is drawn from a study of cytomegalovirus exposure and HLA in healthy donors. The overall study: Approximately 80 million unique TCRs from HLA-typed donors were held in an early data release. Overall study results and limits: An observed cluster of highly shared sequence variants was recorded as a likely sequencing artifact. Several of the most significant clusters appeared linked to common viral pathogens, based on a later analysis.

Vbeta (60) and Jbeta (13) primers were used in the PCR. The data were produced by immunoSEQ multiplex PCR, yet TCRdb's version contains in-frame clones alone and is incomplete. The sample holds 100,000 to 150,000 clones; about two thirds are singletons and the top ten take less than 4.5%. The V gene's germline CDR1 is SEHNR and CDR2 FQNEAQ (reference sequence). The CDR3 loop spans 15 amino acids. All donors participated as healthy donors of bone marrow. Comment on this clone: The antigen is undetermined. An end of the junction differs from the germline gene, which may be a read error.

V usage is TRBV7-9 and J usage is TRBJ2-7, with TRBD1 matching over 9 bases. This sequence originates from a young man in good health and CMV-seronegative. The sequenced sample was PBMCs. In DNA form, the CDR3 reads TGTGCCAGCAGCCCCCGGGACAGGGCATCCTGCGAGCAGTACTTC. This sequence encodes CASSPRDRASCEQYF.